What follows describes a single T cell receptor (beta chain). As yet, its antigen is unknown. The data stem from a study of PD-1 blockade in classical Hodgkin lymphoma. As for the study in general: Every 2 weeks, patients had 3 mg/kg nivolumab intravenously. Study-wide results and limits: The origin of the repertoire differences remains undefined, with disease activity or prior therapy as possible causes. As was reported, newly diagnosed patients showed lower baseline TCR diversity than healthy donors did. A significant rise in TCR diversity was seen by C4D1 for CD4+ cells but not for CD8+ cells.

Here immunoSEQ multiplex PCR was the method, and the copy in TCRdb shows in-frame clones only, minus some. This table holds around 25,000 clones, roughly 80% found once. CDR3 size: 16 residues. Losses at the gene ends were 2 bases for V and 2 bases for J; bases not matched to a gene: 4. CDR1 and CDR2 (germline): SGHTA, FQGNSA. Every patient relapsed after autologous stem cell transplantation, and brentuximab vedotin exposure varied. Sample: peripheral blood mononuclear cells (PBMCs), taken before the second cycle of nivolumab. The J gene is TRBJ2-1, the V gene TRBV7-2; 9 nucleotides line up with TRBD2. This TCR was sampled from a human donor with classical Hodgkin lymphoma. DNA for the CDR3: TGTGCCAGCAGCTTACAAGCGGGGGGAACCTACAATGAGCAGTTCTTC. Translating gives CASSLQAGGTYNEQFF.